This is a list of T cell receptor beta chains from one sample in a study of T cells in localized non-small cell lung cancer. The repertoire was sequenced with immunoSEQ multiplex PCR; TCRdb's copy has only in-frame clones and lacks some. The sample consists of about 92,000 clones, around 90% of them appearing once. Sequencing used PBMCs, obtained before any cancer treatment. These TCRs come from a woman aged 35 to 69 with stage II squamous cell lung carcinoma. The CDR3 runs from the conserved cysteine through the conserved F or W. The D gene is left open where the match is weak. Size values are once, few and many counts, or a class for expanded clones, and some rows have none.

TRBJ1-4 NA TRBV7-9 NA CASSLAGGNEKLFF TGTGCCAGCAGCTTAGCGGGGGGTAATGAAAAACTGTTTTTT
TRBJ1-2 NA TRBV7-9 NA CASSPGQPFVNYGYTF TGTGCCAGCAGCCCAGGACAGCCGTTTGTGAACTATGGCTACACCTTC
TRBJ2-1 TRBD2 TRBV13 NA CASSHGTSGRNEQFF TGTGCCAGCAGCCACGGGACTAGCGGGAGGAATGAGCAGTTCTTC
TRBJ1-4 NA TRBV5-4 NA CASSLGSGAANEKLFF TGTGCCAGCAGCCTGGGGTCGGGGGCGGCTAATGAAAAACTGTTTTTT
TRBJ2-1 NA TRBV5-1 NA CASSLVGGEQFF TGCGCCAGCAGCTTGGTTGGGGGTGAGCAGTTCTTC
TRBJ1-1 NA TRBV27 NA CASSFSKGLNTEAFF TGTGCCAGCAGTTTCTCAAAGGGCTTGAACACTGAAGCTTTCTTT
TRBJ1-1 NA TRBV27 NA CASRGGTEAFF TGTGCCAGCAGGGGAGGGACTGAAGCTTTCTTT
TRBJ2-3 TRBD2 TRBV2 few CASRLRASGGASTDTQYF TGTGCCTCCCGTCTCCGGGCTAGCGGGGGGGCTAGCACAGATACGCAGTATTTT
TRBJ1-2 NA TRBV10-3 NA CAISEPGGIYGYTF TGTGCCATCAGTGAGCCCGGGGGGATCTATGGCTACACCTTC
TRBJ2-1 NA TRBV6-5 NA CASSSGRHNEQFF TGTGCCAGCAGTTCAGGGCGCCATAATGAGCAGTTCTTC
TRBJ1-5 NA TRBV18 NA CASSPSRIGQPQHF TGTGCCAGCTCACCATCCAGAATTGGTCAGCCCCAGCATTTT
TRBJ2-7 NA TRBV7-9 NA CAIRGSAYEQYF TGTGCCATTCGGGGGTCGGCCTACGAGCAGTACTTC
TRBJ2-6 NA TRBV15 once CATSRDVRLGTGSGANVLTF TGTGCCACCAGCAGAGACGTTCGGCTGGGGACGGGCTCTGGGGCCAACGTCCTGACTTTC
TRBJ2-7 TRBD1 TRBV9 once CASSATDRAYEQYF TGTGCCAGCAGCGCTACCGACAGGGCCTACGAGCAGTACTTC
TRBJ2-2 NA TRBV5-4 NA CASSLDGWNTGELFF TGTGCCAGCAGCTTGGACGGCTGGAACACCGGGGAGCTGTTTTTT
TRBJ2-2 NA TRBV7-9 NA CARDTGELFF TGTGCCAGGGACACCGGGGAGCTGTTTTTT
TRBJ1-5 TRBD1 TRBV30 NA CAWRGQGGNQPQHF TGTGCCTGGAGGGGACAGGGTGGGAATCAGCCCCAGCATTTT
TRBJ1-3 NA TRBV30 NA CAWSAIDGAGNTIYF TGTGCCTGGAGTGCGATTGACGGAGCTGGAAACACCATATATTTT
TRBJ1-2 TRBD1 TRBV19 NA CASSRTDIGTGGRGYTF TGTGCCAGTAGCCGTACCGATATCGGCACAGGGGGCAGGGGCTACACCTTC
TRBJ1-2 TRBD1 TRBV5-4 NA CASSLDHGTGGGYTF TGTGCCAGCAGCTTGGATCACGGTACAGGGGGCGGCTACACCTTC
TRBJ2-6 TRBD1 TRBV14 NA CASSHHLGQSTSGANVLTF TGTGCCAGCAGCCACCATCTGGGACAGTCCACTTCTGGGGCCAACGTCCTGACTTTC
TRBJ2-5 TRBD1 TRBV2 NA CASPGQQETQYF TGTGCCAGCCCGGGACAGCAAGAGACCCAGTACTTC
TRBJ2-5 TRBD1 TRBV28 once CASSQTGWGVETQYF TGTGCCAGCAGTCAGACAGGGTGGGGAGTTGAGACCCAGTACTTC
TRBJ1-1 NA TRBV4-1 NA CASSQVWGVVNTEAFF TGCGCCAGCAGCCAAGTTTGGGGGGTTGTGAACACTGAAGCTTTCTTT
TRBJ1-1 NA TRBV6-6 once CASSRRQANTEAFF TGTGCCAGCAGTCGAAGACAGGCTAACACTGAAGCTTTCTTT
TRBJ1-3 NA TRBV6-1 NA CASSEGLASGNTIYF TGTGCCAGCAGTGAAGGGCTCGCCTCTGGAAACACCATATATTTT
TRBJ1-5 TRBD1 TRBV6-1 NA CASSEARHMGQGNQPQHF TGTGCCAGCAGTGAAGCGAGGCATATGGGACAGGGGAATCAGCCCCAGCATTTT
TRBJ2-7 TRBD2 TRBV27 NA CASSFASGRVYEQYF TGTGCCAGCAGTTTTGCTAGCGGGAGGGTCTACGAGCAGTACTTC
TRBJ1-1 NA TRBV7-2 NA CASSLYTEAFF TGTGCCAGCAGCTTATACACTGAAGCTTTCTTT
TRBJ2-7 NA TRBV5-4 NA CASSLASQLNYEQYF TGTGCCAGCAGCTTGGCCTCCCAGCTGAACTACGAGCAGTACTTC
TRBJ2-3 NA TRBV7-8 NA CASSLRLPSTDTQYF TGTGCCAGCAGCTTACGACTGCCTAGCACAGATACGCAGTATTTT
TRBJ2-6 NA TRBV28 NA CASSGGTGANVLTF TGTGCCAGCAGTGGGGGAACAGGGGCCAACGTCCTGACTTTC
TRBJ1-5 NA TRBV19 NA CASNPTDKPYSNQPQHF TGTGCCAGTAACCCAACCGACAAACCGTATAGCAATCAGCCCCAGCATTTT
TRBJ2-2 NA TRBV5-1 few CASSQDGNTGELFF TGCGCCAGCAGCCAGGACGGGAACACCGGGGAGCTGTTTTTT
TRBJ1-2 NA TRBV21-1 NA CASSKEGTVNGYTF TGTGCCAGCAGCAAAGAAGGGACGGTAAATGGCTACACCTTC
TRBJ2-3 NA TRBV9 NA CASSVALASDTQYF TGTGCCAGCAGCGTAGCACTAGCCTCAGATACGCAGTATTTT
TRBJ1-2 NA TRBV6-1 NA CASSEVFNYGYTF TGTGCCAGCAGTGAAGTGTTTAACTATGGCTACACCTTC
TRBJ1-5 TRBD1 TRBV5-4 NA CASSVDRDNQPQHF TGTGCCAGCAGCGTGGACAGGGATAATCAGCCCCAGCATTTT
TRBJ2-7 NA TRBV19 NA CASSEGTSGFYEQYF TGTGCCAGTAGTGAAGGGACTTCAGGTTTTTACGAGCAGTACTTC
TRBJ2-7 NA TRBV10-2 NA CASSRDGEQYF TGCGCCAGCAGCAGGGACGGCGAGCAGTACTTC
TRBJ2-6 NA TRBV6-5 NA CASSYLVSSGANVLTF TGTGCCAGCAGTTACTTGGTCAGCTCTGGGGCCAACGTCCTGACTTTC
TRBJ2-2 NA TRBV28 NA CASSLRTPSTGELFF TGTGCCAGCAGTTTACGGACACCCTCCACCGGGGAGCTGTTTTTT
TRBJ2-1 NA TRBV5-1 NA CASMAGFNEQFF TGCGCCAGCATGGCGGGGTTCAATGAGCAGTTCTTC